This T cell receptor beta chain is from a study of cytomegalovirus exposure and HLA in healthy donors. CDR3 length equals 14 residues. The ends lost 6 bases at V and 2 bases at J; junction bases unmatched: 4. The germline V gene encodes CDR1 ENHRY and CDR2 SYGVKD. Clones were read by immunoSEQ multiplex PCR, and TCRdb kept only the in-frame ones, dropping some. The repertoire includes some 110,000 clones, around 88% of them detected once, and roughly 5.3% sits in the top ten. Separate from the approximately 730-subject first cohort, the 120-subject validation cohort was the one that the donors belonged to.

This sequence originates from a young man in good health and CMV-seronegative. The chain combines TRBV10-3 with TRBJ2-4, with 7 nucleotides matching TRBD1. Sequenced sample: PBMCs. CDR3 coding DNA: TGTGCCATCAGCGACAGGGAGTCCAAAAACATTCAGTACTTC. Translating gives CAISDRESKNIQYF.